The 17 T cell receptor beta chains listed next were all sequenced from one sample in a study of glioma-infiltrating T cells after dendritic cell vaccination. Here immunoSEQ multiplex PCR was the method, and the copy in TCRdb shows in-frame clones only, minus some. Here the sample spans 60,000 to 70,000 clones, around 86% being singletons. The input for sequencing was blood, taken before dendritic cell vaccination. The receptors here all came from a human donor with glioblastoma.

The J gene is TRBJ2-1, the V gene TRBV11-2; tentative D call: TRBD1 (6 bases). V dropped 0 bases and J dropped 8 bases, with 14 bases sitting between them. The CDR3 is made up of 15 amino acids. Germline lookup yields CDR1 SGHAT and CDR2 FQNNGV. The CDR3 nucleotides read TGTGCCAGCAGCTTAGAACAGGGCAGGGTGCATGAGCAGTTCTTC. This gives the protein CASSLEQGRVHEQFF.

Only one count was recorded for this clone. V usage is TRBV5-4 and J usage is TRBJ1-1; TRBD1 matches at 7 bases. The CDR3 has 15 residues. Germline V gene sequence: CDR1 SGHNT, CDR2 YYREEE (reference sequence). With V trimmed by 2 bases and J by 0 bases, 4 bases remained unmatched. CDR3 protein: CASSLRTGVNTEAFF. The CDR3 DNA sequence: TGTGCCAGCAGCTTACGTACAGGGGTGAACACTGAAGCTTTCTTT.

This chain connects TRBV9 to TRBJ2-3; D ambiguous. Germline V gene data show CDR1 as SGDLS and CDR2 as YYNGEE. V dropped 0 bases and J dropped 5 bases, with 4 bases sitting between them. The CDR3 extends over 12 amino acids. Here the CDR3 DNA reads TGTGCCAGCAGCGTAGGCAGAGATACGCAGTATTTT. This encodes CASSVGRDTQYF.

The chain employs TRBV14 and TRBJ2-2, with TRBD1 matching over 8 bases. The CDR3 runs to 17 residues. From germline, CDR1 is SGHDN and CDR2 FVKESK. Losses at the gene ends were 5 bases for V and 1 base for J; bases not matched to a gene: 9. CDR3 coding DNA: TGTGCCAGCAGCGACAGGTCCGGGACAGGGAACACCGGGGAGCTGTTTTTT. This translates into CASSDRSGTGNTGELFF.

The chain has TRBV14 and TRBJ2-1, with D unresolved. This CDR3 has 11 amino acids. CDR1 is SGHDN and CDR2 is FVKESK in the germline V gene. Trimming pared 3 bases from V and 7 bases from J, leaving 4 bases between. The CDR3 region is CASSHNNEQFF. CDR3 coding DNA: TGTGCCAGCAGCCACAATAATGAGCAGTTCTTC.

The V gene is TRBV27, the J gene TRBJ2-7, with D perhaps TRBD2 (6 bases). This CDR3 is 12 amino acids long. CDR1 is MNHEY, CDR2 SMNVEV, per germline (reference sequence). The V gene lost 5 bases and the J gene lost 4 bases, with 9 bases spanning the gap. CDR3 sequence (DNA): TGTGCCAGCAGTCTAGGAGGGTACGAGCAGTACTTC. This sequence encodes CASSLGGYEQYF.

The V gene is TRBV29-1, the J gene TRBJ1-4, with no clear D. With 4 bases removed from V and 7 bases from J, the gap between germline ends came to 16 bases. Per germline, CDR1 SQVTM and CDR2 ANQGSEA. The CDR3 is 14 amino acids. CDR3 residues: CSVASKERGEKLFF. The DNA for the CDR3 is TGCAGCGTTGCCTCGAAGGAGCGGGGTGAAAAACTGTTTTTT.

This chain links TRBV5-4 with TRBJ2-3, with 7 bases aligning to TRBD2. Losses at the gene ends were 0 bases for V and 0 bases for J; bases not matched to a gene: 4. Germline V gives CDR1 SGHNT, CDR2 YYREEE (reference sequence). CDR3 size: 16 residues. CDR3 in amino acids: CASSLGRGMSTDTQYF. The CDR3 DNA is TGTGCCAGCAGCTTGGGGCGGGGGATGAGCACAGATACGCAGTATTTT. The full variable domain, rest sourced from reference TRBV5-4 and TRBJ2-3, is ETGVTQSPTHLIKTRGQQVTLRCSSQSGHNTVSWYQQALGQGPQFIFQYYREEENGRGNFPPRFSGLQFPNYSSELNVNALELDDSALYLCASSLGRGMSTDTQYFGPGTRLTVL.

This clone was seen once. V usage is TRBV19 and J usage is TRBJ1-6, with unresolved D. The ends were cut back, 0 bases at V and 10 bases at J, with 13 bases in the middle. CDR3 size: 15 residues. The germline CDR1 and CDR2 sequences are LNHDA and SQIVND (reference sequence). This CDR3 reads CASSIEALAESPLHF. The CDR3 DNA reads TGTGCCAGTAGTATAGAGGCGCTTGCGGAGTCACCCCTCCACTTT.

The chain carries TRBV9 and TRBJ2-2; tentative D call: TRBD1 (6 bases). V lost 0 bases to trimming and J lost 1 base, with 7 bases between them. This CDR3 has 15 amino acids. Germline-derived CDR1 and CDR2 are SGDLS and YYNGEE. CDR3 region: CASSVGTENTGELFF. Here the CDR3 DNA reads TGTGCCAGCAGCGTAGGGACAGAGAACACCGGGGAGCTGTTTTTT.

The sample holds one count of this clone. The chain joins TRBV29-1 to TRBJ2-7; TRBD1 agrees at 10 bases. The CDR3 sequence is 14 residues long. J was trimmed by 1 base and V by 6 bases; bases with no gene match: 6. CDR1 and CDR2 (germline): SQVTM, ANQGSEA. The CDR3 spells CSVNPGQGSYEQYF. CDR3 DNA: TGCAGCGTGAACCCGGGACAGGGGTCCTACGAGCAGTACTTC.

DNA for the CDR3: TGCGCCAGCAGCTTGTTCACAGGGAGCACAGATACGCAGTATTTT. It codes for CASSLFTGSTDTQYF. The chain uses TRBV5-1 and TRBJ2-3; the D gene is possibly TRBD1 (6 bases). CDR1 is SGHRS and CDR2 is YFSETQ in the germline V gene. This CDR3 has 15 residues. Trimming took off 1 base at V and 0 bases at J, with 9 bases between the two ends.

The genes are TRBV19 and TRBJ1-2; the D is unclear. V lost 6 bases to trimming and J lost 5 bases, with 13 bases between them. The CDR3 extends over 13 amino acids. The germline V gene has CDR1 LNHDA and CDR2 SQIVND (reference sequence). CDR3 sequence: CASRGVAGYGYTF. As DNA, the CDR3 is TGTGCCAGTAGGGGAGTGGCGGGGTATGGCTACACCTTC.

This rearrangement joins TRBV29-1 to TRBJ1-2; D gene ambiguous. V was shortened by 4 bases and J by 2 bases, with 8 bases between the two germline ends. Per the germline V gene, CDR1 is SQVTM and CDR2 is ANQGSEA. This CDR3 region has 12 residues. The CDR3: CSVGQSNYGYTF. The CDR3 coding sequence is TGCAGCGTTGGTCAGTCAAACTATGGCTACACCTTC. Based on the CDR3 plus reference TRBV29-1 and TRBJ1-2, the full variable domain is SAVISQKPSRDICQRGTSLTIQCQVDSQVTMMFWYRQQPGQSLTLIATANQGSEATYESGFVIDKFPISRPNLTFSTLTVSNMSPEDSSIYLCSVGQSNYGYTFGSGTRLTVV.

The chain is built from TRBV27 and TRBJ2-3; weak D call: TRBD1 (6 bases). Trimming stripped 2 bases from V and 5 bases from J, with 17 bases between. CDR3 length: 16 residues. Germline lookup yields CDR1 MNHEY and CDR2 SMNVEV (reference sequence). CDR3 amino acids: CASSLRLGRGRDTQYF. The CDR3 bases are TGTGCCAGCAGTTTAAGGCTCGGCAGGGGAAGAGATACGCAGTATTTT.

This clone was recorded once. The chain is built from TRBV10-3 and TRBJ1-1; tentative D call: TRBD1 (5 bases). CDR1 is ENHRY, CDR2 SYGVKD, per germline. CDR3 length equals 13 residues. Trimming removed 4 bases at V and 4 bases at J, with 10 bases between. The CDR3 sequence: CAISGVRGTEAFF. The DNA for the CDR3 is TGTGCCATCAGTGGGGTAAGGGGCACTGAAGCTTTCTTT.

The rearrangement joins TRBV18 to TRBJ2-7, with TRBD1 as a possible D gene (7 bases). V lost 6 bases to trimming and J lost 0 bases, with 18 bases between them. This CDR3 has 16 amino acids. Germline CDR1 and CDR2: KGHSH and LQKENI. The CDR3 DNA follows: TGTGCCAGCTCCCGGACCGGGGGACAGCGCTCCTACGAGCAGTACTTC. Its translation is CASSRTGGQRSYEQYF.